These 4 T cell receptor beta chains share one sample of origin, sequenced in a study of technical replicates of blood from a handful of donors. Measured with immunoSEQ multiplex PCR; TCRdb has only the in-frame clones, and not every one. The sample yields about 80,000 clones, approximately 94% seen once. The sequenced sample was T cells isolated from PBMCs. The receptors come from a human donor in good health.

This clone was counted a single time. The rearrangement joins TRBV6-5 to TRBJ1-5; possibly TRBD1 for D (5 bases). V was pared by 5 bases and J by 9 bases, with 11 bases between. Looked up from germline, CDR1 is MNHEY and CDR2 is SVGAGI. This CDR3 spans 12 amino acids. The DNA for the CDR3 is TGTGCCAGCAGTAGGGGCTCGGGGCCCCAGCATTTT. Translating gives CASSRGSGPQHF.

The chain uses TRBV7-3 and TRBJ1-2; the match to TRBD1 covers 7 bases. The germline gives CDR1 SGHTA, CDR2 FQGTGA. This CDR3 comprises 15 residues. Losses at the gene ends were 5 bases for V and 4 bases for J; bases not matched to a gene: 10. CDR3 nucleotides: TGTGCCAGCAGCGCACAGGGGACCCTAGGCTATGGCTACACCTTC. It specifies CASSAQGTLGYGYTF.

The chain combines TRBV6-9 with TRBJ1-5; 10 nucleotides line up with TRBD1. In germline, CDR1 is MNHGY, CDR2 SVAAGI. The trim removed 6 bases at V and 0 bases at J, leaving 8 bases unmatched. CDR3 length: 17 amino acids. CDR3 sequence: CASRGQGRTYSNQPQHF. In nucleotides, the CDR3 is TGTGCCAGCAGGGGACAGGGGCGCACCTATAGCAATCAGCCCCAGCATTTT.

The chain carries TRBV13 and TRBJ1-5, with TRBD1 matching over 10 bases. The CDR3 length is 17 residues. The V gene end was trimmed by 5 bases and the J gene end by 0 bases; junction bases not matched to a gene: 7. CDR1 is PRHDT, CDR2 FYEKMQ, per germline (reference sequence). CDR3 amino acids: CASSRDRGKNSNQPQHF. DNA of the CDR3: TGTGCCAGCAGCAGGGACAGGGGCAAGAATAGCAATCAGCCCCAGCATTTT.